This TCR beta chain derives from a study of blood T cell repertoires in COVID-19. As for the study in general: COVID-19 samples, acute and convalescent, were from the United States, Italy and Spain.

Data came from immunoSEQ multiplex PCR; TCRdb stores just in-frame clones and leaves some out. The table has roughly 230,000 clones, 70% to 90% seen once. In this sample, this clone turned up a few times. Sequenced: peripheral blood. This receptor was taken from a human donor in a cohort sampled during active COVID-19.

CDR3 loop: CASRPGVHTYEQYF. The CDR3 DNA sequence: TGTGCCAGCAGGCCGGGGGTCCACACCTACGAGCAGTACTTC. V gene TRBV7-2 combines with J gene TRBJ2-7; D might be TRBD2 (6 bases). Trimming pared 6 bases from V and 2 bases from J, leaving 14 bases between. The CDR3 length is 14 residues. Looked up from germline, CDR1 is SGHTA and CDR2 is FQGNSA.